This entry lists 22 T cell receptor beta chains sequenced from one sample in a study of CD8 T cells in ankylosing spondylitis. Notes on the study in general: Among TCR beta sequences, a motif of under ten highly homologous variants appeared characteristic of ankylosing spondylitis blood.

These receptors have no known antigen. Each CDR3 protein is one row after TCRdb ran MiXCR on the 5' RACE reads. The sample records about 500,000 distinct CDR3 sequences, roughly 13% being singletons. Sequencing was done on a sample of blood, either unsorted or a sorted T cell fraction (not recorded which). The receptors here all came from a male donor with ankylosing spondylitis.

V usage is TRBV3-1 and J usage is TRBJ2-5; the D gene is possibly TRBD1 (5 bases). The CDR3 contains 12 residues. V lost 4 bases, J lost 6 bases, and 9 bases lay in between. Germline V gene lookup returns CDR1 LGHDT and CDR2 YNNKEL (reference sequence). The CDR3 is CASSLGAKTQYF. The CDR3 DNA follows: TGTGCCAGCAGCCTTGGGGCCAAGACCCAGTACTTC.

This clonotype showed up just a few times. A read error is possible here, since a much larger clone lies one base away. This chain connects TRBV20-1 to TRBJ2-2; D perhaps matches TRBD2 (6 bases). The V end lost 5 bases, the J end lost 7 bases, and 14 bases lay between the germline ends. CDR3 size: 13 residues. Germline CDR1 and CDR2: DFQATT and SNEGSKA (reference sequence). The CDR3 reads CSAGVLANGELFF. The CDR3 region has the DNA TGCAGTGCTGGAGTGCTAGCGAACGGGGAGCTGTTTTTT.

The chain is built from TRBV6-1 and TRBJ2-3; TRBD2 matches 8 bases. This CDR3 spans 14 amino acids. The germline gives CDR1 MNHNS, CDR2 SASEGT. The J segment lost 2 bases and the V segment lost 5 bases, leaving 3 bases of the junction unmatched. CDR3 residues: CASSQREITDTQYF. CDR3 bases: TGTGCCAGCAGTCAGCGGGAGATCACAGATACGCAGTATTTT.

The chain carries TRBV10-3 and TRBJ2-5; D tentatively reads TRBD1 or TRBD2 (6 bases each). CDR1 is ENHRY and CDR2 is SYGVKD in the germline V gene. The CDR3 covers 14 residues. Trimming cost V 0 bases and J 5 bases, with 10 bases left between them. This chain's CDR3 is CAISESQGGETQYF. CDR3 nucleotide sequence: TGTGCCATCAGTGAGTCACAGGGAGGCGAGACCCAGTACTTC.

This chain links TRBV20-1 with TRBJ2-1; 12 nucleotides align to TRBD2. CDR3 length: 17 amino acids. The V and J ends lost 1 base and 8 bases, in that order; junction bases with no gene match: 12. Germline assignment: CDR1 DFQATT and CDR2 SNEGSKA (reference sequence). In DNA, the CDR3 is TGCAGTGCTAGAGGGGGGGTCGTGGGACTAGCGGGCTATGAGCAGTTCTTC. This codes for CSARGGVVGLAGYEQFF.

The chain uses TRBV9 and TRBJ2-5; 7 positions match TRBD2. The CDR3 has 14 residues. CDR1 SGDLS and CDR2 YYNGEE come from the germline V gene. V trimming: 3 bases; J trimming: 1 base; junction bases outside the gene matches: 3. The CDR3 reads CASSAGLLQETQYF. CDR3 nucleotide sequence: TGTGCCAGCAGCGCGGGACTACTCCAAGAGACCCAGTACTTC.

CDR3 sequence (DNA): TGTGCCAGCAGCCGATCGGGGGACACTTACGAGCAGTACGTC. Amino acid sequence: CASSRSGDTYEQYV. V and J are TRBV3-1 and TRBJ2-7; D is tentatively TRBD1 or TRBD2 (6 bases each). The CDR3 consists of 14 residues. V lost 4 bases to trimming and J lost 4 bases, with 14 bases between them. Germline V CDR1 and CDR2: LGHDT, YNNKEL (reference sequence).

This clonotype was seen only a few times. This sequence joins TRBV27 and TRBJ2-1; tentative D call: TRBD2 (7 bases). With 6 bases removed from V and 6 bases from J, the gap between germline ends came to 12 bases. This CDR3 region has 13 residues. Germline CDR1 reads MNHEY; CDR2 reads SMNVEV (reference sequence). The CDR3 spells CASRARGANEQFF. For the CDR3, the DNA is TGTGCCAGCAGGGCCCGGGGGGCCAATGAGCAGTTCTTC.

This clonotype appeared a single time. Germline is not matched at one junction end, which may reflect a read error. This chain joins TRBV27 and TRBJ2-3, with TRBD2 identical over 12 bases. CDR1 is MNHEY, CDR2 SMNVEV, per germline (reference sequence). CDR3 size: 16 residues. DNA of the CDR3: TGTGACAGCAGTAACGACCTAGCGGGAGGGCCAGATACGCAGTATTTT. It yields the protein CDSSNDLAGGPDTQYF.

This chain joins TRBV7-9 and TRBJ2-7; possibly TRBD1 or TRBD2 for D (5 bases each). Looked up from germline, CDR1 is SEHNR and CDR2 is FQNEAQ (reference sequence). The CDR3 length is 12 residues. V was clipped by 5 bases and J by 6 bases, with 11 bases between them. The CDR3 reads CASSPWDGEQYF. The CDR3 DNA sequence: TGTGCCAGCAGCCCCTGGGACGGCGAGCAGTACTTC.

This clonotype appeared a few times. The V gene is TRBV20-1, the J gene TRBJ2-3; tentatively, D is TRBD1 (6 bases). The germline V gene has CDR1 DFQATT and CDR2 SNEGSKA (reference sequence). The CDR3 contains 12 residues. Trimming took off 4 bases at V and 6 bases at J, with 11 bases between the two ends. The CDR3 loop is CSAIPTGDTQYF. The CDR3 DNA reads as TGCAGTGCTATCCCGACAGGCGATACGCAGTATTTT.

CDR3 sequence reads: CASSLEAVSGANVLTF. CDR3 DNA: TGCGCCAGCAGCTTGGAGGCGGTTTCTGGGGCCAACGTCCTGACTTTC. The chain is built from TRBV5-1 and TRBJ2-6, with D unresolved. CDR3 length: 16 amino acids. The germline V gene encodes CDR1 SGHRS and CDR2 YFSETQ. Trimming took off 0 bases at V and 1 base at J, with 8 bases between the two ends.

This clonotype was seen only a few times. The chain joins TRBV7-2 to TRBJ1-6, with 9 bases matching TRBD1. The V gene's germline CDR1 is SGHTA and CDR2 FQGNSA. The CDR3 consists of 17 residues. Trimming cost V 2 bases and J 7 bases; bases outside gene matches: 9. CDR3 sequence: CASSLTPTGGRNSPLHF. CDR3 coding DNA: TGTGCCAGCAGCTTAACGCCGACAGGGGGAAGGAATTCACCCCTCCACTTT.

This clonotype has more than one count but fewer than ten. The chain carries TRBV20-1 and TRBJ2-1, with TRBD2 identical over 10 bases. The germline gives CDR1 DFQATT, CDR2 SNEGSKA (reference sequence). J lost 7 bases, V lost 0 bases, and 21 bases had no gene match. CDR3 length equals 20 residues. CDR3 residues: CSARDFRASGSGIRWNEQFF. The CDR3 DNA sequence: TGCAGTGCTAGAGATTTCAGGGCTAGCGGGAGCGGGATTCGTTGGAATGAGCAGTTCTTC.

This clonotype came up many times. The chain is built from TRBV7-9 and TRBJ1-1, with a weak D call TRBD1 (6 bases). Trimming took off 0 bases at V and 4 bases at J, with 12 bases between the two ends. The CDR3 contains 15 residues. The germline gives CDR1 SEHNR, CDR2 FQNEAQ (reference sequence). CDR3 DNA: TGTGCCAGCAGCTTAGCCACAGGGATGGCCACTGAAGCTTTCTTT. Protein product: CASSLATGMATEAFF.

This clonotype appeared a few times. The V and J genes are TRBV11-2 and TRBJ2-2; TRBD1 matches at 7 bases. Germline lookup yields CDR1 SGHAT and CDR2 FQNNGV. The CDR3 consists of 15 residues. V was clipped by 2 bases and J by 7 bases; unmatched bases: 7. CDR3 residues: CASSLLGTVGGELFF. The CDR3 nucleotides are TGTGCCAGCAGCTTATTAGGGACAGTTGGCGGGGAGCTGTTTTTT.

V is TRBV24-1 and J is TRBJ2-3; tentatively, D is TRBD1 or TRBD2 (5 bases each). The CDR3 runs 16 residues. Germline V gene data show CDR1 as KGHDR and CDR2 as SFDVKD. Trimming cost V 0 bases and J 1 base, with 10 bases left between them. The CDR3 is CATSDLGGPGTDTQYF. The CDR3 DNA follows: TGTGCCACCAGTGATTTGGGGGGACCGGGCACAGATACGCAGTATTTT.

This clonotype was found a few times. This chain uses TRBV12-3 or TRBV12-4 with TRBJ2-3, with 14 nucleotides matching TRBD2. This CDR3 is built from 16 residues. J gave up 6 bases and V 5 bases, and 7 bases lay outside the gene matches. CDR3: CASSLGTSGSADTQYF. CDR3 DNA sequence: TGTGCCAGCAGTCTTGGGACTAGCGGGAGCGCGGATACGCAGTATTTT.

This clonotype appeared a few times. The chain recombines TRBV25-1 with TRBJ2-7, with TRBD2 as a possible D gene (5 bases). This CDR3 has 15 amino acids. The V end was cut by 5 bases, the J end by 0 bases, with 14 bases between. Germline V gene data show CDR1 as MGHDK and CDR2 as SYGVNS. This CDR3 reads CASSFSGKGSYEQYF. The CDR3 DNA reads TGTGCCAGCAGTTTCTCGGGAAAAGGCTCCTACGAGCAGTACTTC.

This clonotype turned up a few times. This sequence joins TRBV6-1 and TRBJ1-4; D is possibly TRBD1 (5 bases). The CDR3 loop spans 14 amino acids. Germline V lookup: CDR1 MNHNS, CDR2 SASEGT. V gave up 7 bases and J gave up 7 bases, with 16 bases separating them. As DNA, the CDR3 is TGTGCCAGCAAGGTCGGCAGGGAAGGTGAAAAACTGTTTTTT. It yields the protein CASKVGREGEKLFF.

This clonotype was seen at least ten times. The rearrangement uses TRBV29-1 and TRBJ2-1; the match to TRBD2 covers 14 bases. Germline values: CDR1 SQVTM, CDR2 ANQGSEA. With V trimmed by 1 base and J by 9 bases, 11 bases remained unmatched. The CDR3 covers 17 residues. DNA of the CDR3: TGCAGCGTTGAAGGTACGACTAGCGGGAGGGCCACGAGTGAGCAGTTCTTC. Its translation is CSVEGTTSGRATSEQFF.

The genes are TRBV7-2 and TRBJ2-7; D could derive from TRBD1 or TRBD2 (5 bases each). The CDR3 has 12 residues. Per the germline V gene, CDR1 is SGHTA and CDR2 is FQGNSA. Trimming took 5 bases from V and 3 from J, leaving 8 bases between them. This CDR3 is CASSGTLYEQYF. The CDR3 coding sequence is TGTGCCAGCAGCGGGACCCTCTACGAGCAGTACTTC.